This record looks at one T cell receptor beta chain sequence and its context. No antigen is known for it. TCRdb recomputed calls from the 5' RACE reads with MiXCR, one row per CDR3 protein. The sample has tens of thousands of distinct CDR3 sequences; around 28% are singletons. Trimming removed 5 bases at V and 4 bases at J, with 8 bases between. Germline CDR1 LGHDT, CDR2 YNNKEL (reference sequence). The CDR3 has 13 residues. Study-wide results and limits: Greatest tumor Treg TCR overlap was with tumor naive CD4+ cells.

The specimen was tumor-infiltrating memory CD4+ T cells sorted from the breast tumor. Subset of the sample: memory CD4+ T cells, CD4+CD45RO+CD25-. The TCR originated in a female donor with breast cancer. The V and J genes are TRBV3-1 and TRBJ1-4, with a possible D match to TRBD1 (6 bases). The CDR3 here is CASSTGFNEKLFF. The CDR3, as DNA: TGTGCCAGCAGCACAGGGTTTAATGAAAAACTGTTTTTT.